The 12 T cell receptor beta chains in this list originate from one sample, sequenced in a study of immune cell composition in non-small cell lung cancer. Generated by immunoSEQ multiplex PCR, the TCRdb table keeps only in-frame clones and is missing some. Of 14,000 or so clones listed, over 70% are singletons. Sequenced input: lung tumor tissue. The receptors originated from a human donor with non-small cell lung cancer.

This clone appeared a few times. The J gene is TRBJ1-1, the V gene TRBV27, with TRBD1 matching 10 bases. The V and J ends lost 4 bases and 0 bases, in that order; junction bases with no gene match: 2. Germline assignment: CDR1 MNHEY and CDR2 SMNVEV (reference sequence). This CDR3 comprises 15 residues. This chain's CDR3 is CASSWTGGMNTEAFF. DNA for the CDR3: TGTGCCAGCAGTTGGACAGGGGGTATGAACACTGAAGCTTTCTTT.

This clone was picked up one time. The chain has TRBV7-7 and TRBJ2-3; 12 nucleotides match TRBD2. The CDR3 spans 15 residues. V lost 4 bases, J lost 7 bases, and 6 bases stayed unmatched. In germline, CDR1 is SSHAT, CDR2 FNYEAQ (reference sequence). In nucleotides, the CDR3 is TGTGCCAGCAGCTCAGGACTAGCGGGGTCGAATACGCAGTATTTT. This sequence encodes CASSSGLAGSNTQYF.

The table lists this clone with a count of one. The chain joins TRBV2 to TRBJ2-5; 7 bases are a match to TRBD1. The CDR3 contains 15 residues. CDR1 and CDR2 (germline): SNHLY, FYNNEI. The V gene end was trimmed by 7 bases and the J gene end by 2 bases; junction bases not matched to a gene: 10. For the CDR3, the DNA is TGTGCCAGCAAGCAAAACCGACAGGGACAAGAGACCCAGTACTTC. Translated, it gives CASKQNRQGQETQYF.

This rearrangement joins TRBV19 to TRBJ1-5; possible D gene TRBD1, 6 bases. With 11 bases removed from V and 4 bases from J, the gap between germline ends came to 18 bases. CDR3 size: 14 residues. Germline CDR1 and CDR2: LNHDA and SQIVND (reference sequence). Here the CDR3 DNA reads TGTGCCGGTGGGGAAGGGGGGGTTAATCAGCCCCAGCATTTT. Amino acids: CAGGEGGVNQPQHF.

The chain carries TRBV5-4 and TRBJ2-7; 11 bases align to TRBD2. CDR3 size: 15 residues. V lost 1 base, J lost 3 bases, and 3 bases stayed unmatched. Germline loops: CDR1 SGHNT, CDR2 YYREEE (reference sequence). The CDR3 DNA reads as TGTGCCAGCAGCTTGAGACTAGCGGGACGCTACGAGCAGTACTTC. This gives the protein CASSLRLAGRYEQYF.

The chain is built from TRBV7-3 and TRBJ2-1; 7 nucleotides match TRBD2. This CDR3 contains 15 residues. Germline V lookup: CDR1 SGHTA, CDR2 FQGTGA. The V gene end was trimmed by 6 bases and the J gene end by 4 bases; junction bases not matched to a gene: 9. The DNA for the CDR3 is TGTGCCAGCAGTCAAACGGGAGGAGGATACAATGAGCAGTTCTTC. Protein: CASSQTGGGYNEQFF.

This chain connects TRBV5-1 to TRBJ2-7, with D perhaps TRBD1 (6 bases). Germline V gives CDR1 SGHRS, CDR2 YFSETQ. The CDR3 totals 13 residues. The V and J ends lost 6 bases and 5 bases respectively, with 15 bases between them. The chain's CDR3 is CASTLDRFNEQYF. The CDR3, as DNA: TGCGCCAGCACCTTAGACAGGTTCAACGAGCAGTACTTC. Full variable domain (outside the CDR3, taken from reference TRBV5-1 and TRBJ2-7): KAGVTQTPRYLIKTRGQQVTLSCSPISGHRSVSWYQQTPGQGLQFLFEYFSETQRNKGNFPGRFSGRQFSNSRSEMNVSTLELGDSALYLCASTLDRFNEQYFGPGTRLTVT.

This clone was counted a few times. DNA for the CDR3: TGTGCCAGCAGTCGACTGACTCGGGGAGATACGCAGTATTTT. It translates to CASSRLTRGDTQYF. V and J are TRBV28 and TRBJ2-3; tentatively, D is TRBD2 (5 bases). V was cut by 5 bases and J by 5 bases, with 14 bases left in between. Germline V gene sequence: CDR1 MDHEN, CDR2 SYDVKM. The CDR3 length is 14 residues.

The genes are TRBV13 and TRBJ2-1; 7 bases fit TRBD2. The trim removed 3 bases at V and 9 bases at J, leaving 8 bases unmatched. Germline CDR1 is PRHDT and CDR2 is FYEKMQ (reference sequence). This CDR3 is 14 amino acids long. The CDR3 bases are TGTGCCAGCAGCTTGGGCAGTTGGGGGGGTGAGCAGTTCTTC. Protein: CASSLGSWGGEQFF.

The chain has TRBV6-5 and TRBJ2-7; tentative D call: TRBD1 (6 bases). Germline lookup yields CDR1 MNHEY and CDR2 SVGAGI. With 2 bases removed from V and 3 bases from J, the gap between germline ends came to 14 bases. The CDR3 runs 15 residues. This CDR3 reads CASSYGFRGGYEQYF. For the CDR3, the DNA is TGTGCCAGCAGTTACGGATTCAGGGGCGGCTACGAGCAGTACTTC.

The chain uses TRBV5-1 and TRBJ2-3; D is ambiguous. The CDR3 runs 15 residues. V was clipped by 1 base and J by 0 bases, with 9 bases between them. Per germline, CDR1 SGHRS and CDR2 YFSETQ. DNA of the CDR3: TGCGCCAGCAGCTTGCAGATGGTTAGCACAGATACGCAGTATTTT. Encoded protein: CASSLQMVSTDTQYF.

The rearrangement links TRBV4-2 to TRBJ2-3, with D uncertain. The CDR3 contains 12 residues. V was shortened by 1 base and J by 5 bases, with 4 bases between the two germline ends. In germline, CDR1 is LGHNA, CDR2 YNFKEQ. The CDR3 loop reads CASSQALDTQYF. CDR3 sequence (DNA): TGTGCCAGCAGCCAAGCGCTAGATACGCAGTATTTT.